This passage covers 18 T cell receptor beta chains from one sample sequenced in a study of T-cell memory formation after mild COVID-19. TCRdb used MiXCR to reprocess the 5' RACE reads, holding one entry per CDR3 protein. This sample has hundreds of thousands of distinct CDR3 sequences; about 15% occur once, and the top ten carry about 22%. Material: PBMCs or a T cell subset sorted from them (not recorded which). These receptors all come from a young man who had mild COVID-19 (a few samples of this study predate the infection). Cell type and time point are not known.

V and J are TRBV2 and TRBJ2-2, with D maybe TRBD2 (6 bases). This CDR3 contains 15 residues. V lost 0 bases to trimming and J lost 3 bases, with 8 bases between them. The germline V gene encodes CDR1 SNHLY and CDR2 FYNNEI. CDR3 residues: CASSEASGYTGELFF. The CDR3 DNA follows: TGTGCCAGCAGTGAAGCTAGCGGCTACACCGGGGAGCTGTTTTTT.

The gene calls are TRBV18 and TRBJ2-5; no definite D call. Germline V gene sequence: CDR1 KGHSH, CDR2 LQKENI. CDR3 size: 14 residues. V was clipped by 0 bases and J by 5 bases, with 10 bases between them. This chain's CDR3 is CASSPPTRRETQYF. The CDR3 bases are TGTGCCAGCTCACCACCAACACGTCGTGAGACCCAGTACTTC.

This chain uses TRBV10-1 with TRBJ2-1; 9 bases match TRBD1. Germline V gene lookup returns CDR1 WNHNN and CDR2 SYGVQD (reference sequence). The ends lost 4 bases at V and 10 bases at J; junction bases unmatched: 11. This CDR3 comprises 15 residues. CDR3 amino acids: CASSGTGALLVEQFF. The DNA for the CDR3 is TGCGCCAGCAGTGGGACAGGGGCCCTCCTAGTGGAGCAGTTCTTC.

This clonotype was seen repeatedly, ten times or more. The V and J genes are TRBV6-2 or TRBV6-3 and TRBJ2-7, with 9 bases identical to TRBD2. The trim removed 6 bases at V and 0 bases at J, leaving 6 bases unmatched. There are 15 residues in the CDR3. Germline CDR1 and CDR2: MNHEY and SVGEGT. Here the CDR3 DNA reads TGTGCCAGCAGGCCCACTAGCGGGCACTCCTACGAGCAGTACTTC. Protein: CASRPTSGHSYEQYF.

Ten or more counts support this clonotype. J is TRBJ2-7 and V is TRBV6-5, with 12 bases identical to TRBD1. Germline CDR1 reads MNHEY; CDR2 reads SVGAGI. The CDR3 extends over 18 amino acids. J lost 8 bases, V lost 0 bases, and 14 bases had no gene match. CDR3 sequence (DNA): TGTGCCAGCAGTTACTCGGGACAGGGGGCCACAACCACTAGGAAGCAGTACTTC. As protein: CASSYSGQGATTTRKQYF.

This clonotype was recorded a few times. CDR3 in amino acids: CASSQDGTSYGAFF. CDR3 nucleotide sequence: TGCGCCAGCAGCCAAGATGGAACCTCTTATGGGGCTTTCTTT. The chain employs TRBV4-3 and TRBJ1-1; D is ambiguous. V was shortened by 0 bases and J by 11 bases, with 16 bases between the two germline ends. CDR1 and CDR2 from the germline V gene are LGHNA and YSLEER. CDR3 size: 14 residues.

The chain carries TRBV19 and TRBJ2-1; D may be TRBD2 (5 bases). From germline, CDR1 is LNHDA and CDR2 SQIVND (reference sequence). This CDR3 comprises 15 residues. The germline V and J ends were trimmed by 1 base and 4 bases, with 11 bases remaining between them. In DNA form, the CDR3 reads TGTGCCAGTAGTATAGGGCTACTAGGGTACAATGAGCAGTTCTTC. Amino acid sequence: CASSIGLLGYNEQFF. The entire variable domain, with the rest obtained from reference TRBV19 and TRBJ2-1, is as follows: DGGITQSPKYLFRKEGQNVTLSCEQNLNHDAMYWYRQDPGQGLRLIYYSQIVNDFQKGDIAEGYSVSREKKESFPLTVTSAQKNPTAFYLCASSIGLLGYNEQFFGPGTRLTVL.

Ten or more counts support this clonotype. The genes are TRBV29-1 and TRBJ1-1; D might be TRBD1 (6 bases). This CDR3 is built from 14 residues. Trimming pared 1 base from V and 0 bases from J, leaving 9 bases between. In germline, CDR1 is SQVTM, CDR2 ANQGSEA. CDR3 sequence (DNA): TGCAGCGTTGAAGTCGGGGGCATGAACACTGAAGCTTTCTTT. Its translation: CSVEVGGMNTEAFF.

This clonotype was counted between two and nine times. This chain uses TRBV28 with TRBJ2-3; tentative D call: TRBD2 (6 bases). Trimming took off 0 bases at V and 0 bases at J, with 10 bases between the two ends. The CDR3 contains 16 residues. The germline CDR1 and CDR2 sequences are MDHEN and SYDVKM. The CDR3 region is CASSLWRTTSTDTQYF. The CDR3 DNA reads TGTGCCAGCAGTTTATGGCGGACTACTAGCACAGATACGCAGTATTTT.

This clonotype was seen repeatedly, ten times or more. This chain links TRBV7-9 with TRBJ2-1; D uncertain. The CDR3 is made up of 11 amino acids. The V end lost 5 bases, the J end lost 8 bases, and 7 bases lay between the germline ends. CDR1 SEHNR and CDR2 FQNEAQ come from the germline V gene (reference sequence). CDR3 in amino acids: CASSPSDEQFF. CDR3 nucleotide sequence: TGTGCCAGCAGCCCTTCGGATGAGCAGTTCTTC.

This clonotype was seen ten or more times. The chain carries TRBV7-2 and TRBJ2-3, with TRBD2 matching over 10 bases. Germline V lookup: CDR1 SGHTA, CDR2 FQGNSA. The CDR3 totals 16 residues. Unmatched junction bases numbered 8, after V lost 4 bases and J lost 4 bases. The CDR3 loop is CASSWKRGGISDTQYF. CDR3 sequence (DNA): TGTGCCAGCAGCTGGAAGCGGGGGGGCATATCAGATACGCAGTATTTT. The full variable domain, in which reference TRBV7-2 and TRBJ2-3 provide the parts outside the CDR3, is GAGVSQSPSNKVTEKGKDVELRCDPISGHTALYWYRQSLGQGLEFLIYFQGNSAPDKSGLPSDRFSAERTGGSVSTLTIQRTQQEDSAVYLCASSWKRGGISDTQYFGPGTRLTVL.

The CDR3 loop reads CASSSLGGSTEAFF. The CDR3 bases are TGCGCCAGCAGCTCGCTAGGGGGAAGCACTGAAGCTTTCTTT. The rearrangement joins TRBV5-1 to TRBJ1-1, with a tentative D call TRBD1 (6 bases). Germline V gene lookup returns CDR1 SGHRS and CDR2 YFSETQ. This CDR3 spans 14 amino acids. Trimming took 3 bases from V and 4 from J, leaving 13 bases between them.

This chain links TRBV5-1 with TRBJ2-5, with D possibly called TRBD1 or TRBD2 (6 bases each). V gave up 5 bases and J gave up 4 bases, with 18 bases separating them. CDR3 size: 15 residues. Per the germline V gene, CDR1 is SGHRS and CDR2 is YFSETQ. DNA for the CDR3: TGCGCCAGCAGGTCAGCCTTCTCGGGGGCAGAGACCCAGTACTTC. It specifies CASRSAFSGAETQYF. The whole variable domain, remainder taken from reference TRBV5-1 and TRBJ2-5, is KAGVTQTPRYLIKTRGQQVTLSCSPISGHRSVSWYQQTPGQGLQFLFEYFSETQRNKGNFPGRFSGRQFSNSRSEMNVSTLELGDSALYLCASRSAFSGAETQYFGPGTRLLVL.

The genes are TRBV2 and TRBJ2-5, with D unclear. Germline V gene data show CDR1 as SNHLY and CDR2 as FYNNEI. The CDR3 length is 13 residues. V lost 8 bases, J lost 5 bases, and 15 bases lay in between. The CDR3 region has the DNA TGTGCCAGCCAGCTCGTCTCGGTGGAGACCCAGTACTTC. Its protein is CASQLVSVETQYF.

This clonotype turned up a few times. The J gene is TRBJ1-1, the V gene TRBV7-9; TRBD1 agrees at 8 bases. This CDR3 has 15 residues. Per the germline V gene, CDR1 is SEHNR and CDR2 is FQNEAQ (reference sequence). The J segment lost 1 base and the V segment lost 4 bases, leaving 5 bases of the junction unmatched. CDR3 sequence (DNA): TGTGCCAGCAGCTGGGACAGGAGCCGGAACACTGAAGCTTTCTTT. This encodes CASSWDRSRNTEAFF.

V usage is TRBV6-5 and J usage is TRBJ1-1, with D perhaps matching TRBD1 (5 bases). Germline CDR1 reads MNHEY; CDR2 reads SVGAGI. CDR3 length: 15 amino acids. V shed 0 bases and J shed 2 bases, with 10 bases lying between them. The CDR3 DNA follows: TGTGCCAGCAGTTACTCGGGGCACCTCAACACTGAAGCTTTCTTT. Encoded protein: CASSYSGHLNTEAFF.

CDR3 loop: CASSLSGGASNEQFF. The CDR3 DNA is TGTGCCAGCAGCTTGAGCGGCGGGGCTTCAAATGAGCAGTTCTTC. J is TRBJ2-1 and V is TRBV5-4, with a possible D match to TRBD2 (6 bases). CDR3 length: 15 amino acids. The V gene's germline CDR1 is SGHNT and CDR2 YYREEE (reference sequence). Trimming cost V 1 base and J 7 bases, with 15 bases left between them.

V is TRBV7-3 and J is TRBJ2-3; either TRBD1 or TRBD2 may fit D (5 bases each). The V gene lost 4 bases and the J gene lost 0 bases, with 11 bases spanning the gap. In germline, CDR1 is SGHTA, CDR2 FQGTGA. This CDR3 is 15 amino acids long. The CDR3: CASSSTGLSTDTQYF. The CDR3 coding sequence is TGTGCCAGCAGCTCAACGGGGCTAAGCACAGATACGCAGTATTTT.